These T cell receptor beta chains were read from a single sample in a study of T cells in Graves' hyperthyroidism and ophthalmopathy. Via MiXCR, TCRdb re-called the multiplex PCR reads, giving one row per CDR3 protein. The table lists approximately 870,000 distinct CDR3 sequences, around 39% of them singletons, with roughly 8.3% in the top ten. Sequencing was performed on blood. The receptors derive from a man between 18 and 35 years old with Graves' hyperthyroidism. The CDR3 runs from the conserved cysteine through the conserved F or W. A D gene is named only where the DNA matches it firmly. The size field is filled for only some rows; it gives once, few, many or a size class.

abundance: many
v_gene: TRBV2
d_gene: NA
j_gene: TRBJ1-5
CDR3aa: CASADRTLLPQHF
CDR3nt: TGTGCCAGCGCAGACAGAACTCTTCTGCCCCAGCATTTT

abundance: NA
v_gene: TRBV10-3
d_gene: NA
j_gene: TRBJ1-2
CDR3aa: CASSEGARVYGYTF
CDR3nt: TGTGCCAGCAGTGAAGGGGCCAGGGTCTATGGCTACACCTTC

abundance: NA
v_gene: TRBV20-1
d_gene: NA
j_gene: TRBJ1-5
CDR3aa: CSLRGGGNQPQHF
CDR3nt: TGCAGTTTAAGGGGGGGTGGCAATCAGCCCCAGCATTTT

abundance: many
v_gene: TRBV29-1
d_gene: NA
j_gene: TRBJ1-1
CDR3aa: CSGHGEVNTEAFF
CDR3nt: TGCAGCGGACACGGGGAAGTTAACACTGAAGCTTTCTTT

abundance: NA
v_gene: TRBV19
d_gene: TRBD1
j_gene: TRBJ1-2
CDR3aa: CASSPGTGYNYGYTF
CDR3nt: TGTGCCAGTTCACCGGGGACAGGTTATAACTATGGCTACACCTTC

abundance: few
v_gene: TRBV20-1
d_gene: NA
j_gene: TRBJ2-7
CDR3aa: CSAPGGQGTYEQYF
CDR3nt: TGCAGTGCTCCGGGAGGACAGGGAACCTACGAGCAGTACTTC

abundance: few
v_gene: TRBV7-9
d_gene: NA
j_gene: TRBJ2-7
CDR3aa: CASSAPRREQYF
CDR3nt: TGTGCCAGCAGCGCCCCGAGGAGGGAGCAGTACTTC

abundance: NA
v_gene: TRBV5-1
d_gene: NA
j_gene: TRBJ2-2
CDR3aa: CASSLTQGPTGELFF
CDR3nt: TGCGCCAGCAGCTTAACGCAGGGCCCCACCGGGGAGCTGTTTTTT

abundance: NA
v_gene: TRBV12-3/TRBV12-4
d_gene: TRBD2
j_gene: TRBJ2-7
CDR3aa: CASSEGLPGRYEQYF
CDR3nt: TGTGCCAGCAGTGAGGGACTCCCCGGGAGGTACGAGCAGTACTTC

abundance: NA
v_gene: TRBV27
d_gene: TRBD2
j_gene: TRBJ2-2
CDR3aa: CASSLGTSGKRTGELFF
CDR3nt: TGTGCCAGCAGTTTAGGGACTAGCGGGAAAAGAACCGGGGAGCTGTTTTTT

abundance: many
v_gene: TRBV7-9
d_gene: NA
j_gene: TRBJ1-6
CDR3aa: CASRDGVGASPLHF
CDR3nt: TGTGCCAGCAGGGACGGGGTCGGGGCGTCACCCCTCCACTTT

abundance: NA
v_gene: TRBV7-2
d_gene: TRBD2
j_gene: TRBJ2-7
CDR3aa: CASSQVLAAEAYEQYF
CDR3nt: TGCGCCAGCAGCCAAGTACTAGCGGCAGAAGCCTACGAGCAGTACTTC

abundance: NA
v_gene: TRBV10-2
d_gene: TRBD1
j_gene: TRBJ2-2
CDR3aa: CASQPGQGTGELFF
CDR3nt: TGCGCCAGCCAGCCGGGACAGGGCACCGGGGAGCTGTTTTTT

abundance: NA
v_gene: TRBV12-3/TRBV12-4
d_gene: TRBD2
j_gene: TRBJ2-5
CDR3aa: CASSLSGRLETQYF
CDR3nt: TGTGCCAGCAGTTTAAGCGGGAGATTGGAGACCCAGTACTTC

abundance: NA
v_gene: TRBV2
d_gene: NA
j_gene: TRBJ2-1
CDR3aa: CASSEASIADEQFF
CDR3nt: TGTGCCAGCAGTGAGGCCTCTATAGCGGATGAGCAGTTCTTC

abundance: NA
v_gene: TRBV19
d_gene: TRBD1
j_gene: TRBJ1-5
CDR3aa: CASSKTGRGPNQPQHF
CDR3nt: TGTGCCAGTAGTAAGACAGGGAGGGGGCCAAATCAGCCCCAGCATTTT

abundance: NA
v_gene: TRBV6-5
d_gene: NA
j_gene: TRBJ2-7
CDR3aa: CASSYSRVTYEQYF
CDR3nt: TGTGCCAGCAGTTACTCCAGGGTTACCTACGAGCAGTACTTC

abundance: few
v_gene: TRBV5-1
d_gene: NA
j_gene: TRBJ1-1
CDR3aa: CASSTLNRNTEAFF
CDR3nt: TGCGCCAGCAGCACGTTAAACAGGAACACTGAAGCTTTCTTT

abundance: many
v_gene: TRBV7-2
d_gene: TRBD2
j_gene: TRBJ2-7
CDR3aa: CASSYQREFGQYF
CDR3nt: TGTGCCAGCAGCTACCAGCGGGAGTTCGGGCAGTACTTC

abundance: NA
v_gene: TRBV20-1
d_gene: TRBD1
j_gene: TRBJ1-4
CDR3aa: CSVGQSEKLFF
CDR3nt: TGCAGTGTGGGACAGAGTGAAAAACTGTTTTTT

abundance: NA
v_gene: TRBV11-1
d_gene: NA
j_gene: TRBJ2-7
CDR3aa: CASSPAIGAYEQYF
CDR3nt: TGTGCCAGCAGCCCCGCGATTGGGGCGTACGAGCAGTACTTC

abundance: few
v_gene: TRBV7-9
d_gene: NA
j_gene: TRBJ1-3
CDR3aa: CASSSRQAEGGNTIYF
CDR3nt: TGTGCCAGCAGCTCCCGACAGGCCGAAGGTGGAAACACCATATATTTT

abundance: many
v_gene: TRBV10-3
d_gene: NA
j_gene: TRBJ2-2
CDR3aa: CAISGGQMNTGELFF
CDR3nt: TGTGCCATCAGTGGGGGGCAGATGAACACCGGGGAGCTGTTTTTT

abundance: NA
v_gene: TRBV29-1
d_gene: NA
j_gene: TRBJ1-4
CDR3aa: CSASSFTGATNEKLFF
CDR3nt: TGCAGCGCCAGCAGCTTTACAGGAGCAACTAATGAAAAACTGTTTTTT

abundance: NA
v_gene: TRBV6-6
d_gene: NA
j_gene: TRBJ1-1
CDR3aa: CASSSDGANTEAFF
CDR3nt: TGTGCCAGCAGTTCCGACGGGGCTAACACTGAAGCTTTCTTT

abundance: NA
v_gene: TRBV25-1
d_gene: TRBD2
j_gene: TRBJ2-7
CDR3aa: CASSSGTSGVPYEQYF
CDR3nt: TGTGCCAGCAGCTCGGGGACTAGCGGGGTTCCCTACGAGCAGTACTTC

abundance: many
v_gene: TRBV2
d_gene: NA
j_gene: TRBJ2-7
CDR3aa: CASTGKFYEQYF
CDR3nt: TGTGCCAGCACCGGCAAGTTCTACGAGCAGTACTTC

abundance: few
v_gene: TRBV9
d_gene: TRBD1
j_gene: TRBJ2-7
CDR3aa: CASSVGPRTGDEQYF
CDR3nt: TGTGCCAGCAGCGTAGGCCCTCGTACAGGGGACGAGCAGTACTTC

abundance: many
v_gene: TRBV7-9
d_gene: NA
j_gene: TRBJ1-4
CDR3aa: CASSLEGYAYEKLFF
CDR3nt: TGTGCCAGCAGCTTGGAGGGCTACGCGTATGAAAAACTGTTTTTT

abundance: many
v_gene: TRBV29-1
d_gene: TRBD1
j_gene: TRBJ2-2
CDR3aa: CSVEDRGHGELFF
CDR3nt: TGCAGCGTCGAAGACAGGGGACACGGGGAGCTGTTTTTT

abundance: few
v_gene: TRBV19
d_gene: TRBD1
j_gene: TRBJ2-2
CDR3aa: CASSADRGPTGELFF
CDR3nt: TGTGCCAGTAGTGCAGACAGGGGCCCCACCGGGGAGCTGTTTTTT

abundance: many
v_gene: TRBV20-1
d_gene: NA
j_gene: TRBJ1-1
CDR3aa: CRIGGFEAFF
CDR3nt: TGCAGGATAGGAGGATTTGAAGCTTTCTTT

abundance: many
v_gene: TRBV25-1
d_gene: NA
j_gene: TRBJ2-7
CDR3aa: CASSELNEQYF
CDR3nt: TGTGCCAGCAGTGAACTAAACGAGCAGTACTTC

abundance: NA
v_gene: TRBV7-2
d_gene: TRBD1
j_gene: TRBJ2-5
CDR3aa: CASSRDRGRDETQYF
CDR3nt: TGTGCCAGCAGCCGGGACAGGGGGCGGGATGAGACCCAGTACTTC

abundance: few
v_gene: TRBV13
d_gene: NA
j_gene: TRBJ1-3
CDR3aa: CASIGLSSGNTIYF
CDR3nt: TGTGCCAGCATTGGACTGAGCTCTGGAAACACCATATATTTT

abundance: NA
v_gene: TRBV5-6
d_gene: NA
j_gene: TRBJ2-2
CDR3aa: CASSETGTGELFF
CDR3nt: TGTGCCAGCAGCGAGACCGGGACAGGGGAGCTGTTTTTT

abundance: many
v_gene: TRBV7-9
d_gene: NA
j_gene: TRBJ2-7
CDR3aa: CASSLARLGYEQYF
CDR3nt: TGTGCCAGCAGCTTGGCGAGACTTGGGTACGAGCAGTACTTC

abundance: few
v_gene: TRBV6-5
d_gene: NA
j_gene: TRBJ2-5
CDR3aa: CASSYEASSETQYF
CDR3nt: TGTGCCAGCAGTTACGAAGCGTCGTCAGAGACCCAGTACTTC

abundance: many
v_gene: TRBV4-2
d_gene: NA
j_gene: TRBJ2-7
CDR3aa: CASSQGTGTYEQYF
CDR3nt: TGTGCCAGCAGCCAAGGCACAGGGACCTACGAGCAGTACTTC

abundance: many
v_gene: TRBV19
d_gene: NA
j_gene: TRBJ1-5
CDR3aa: CASSIDYSTDQPQHF
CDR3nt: TGTGCCAGTAGTATAGATTATTCCACAGATCAGCCCCAGCATTTT